This TCR beta chain was profiled in a study of blood T cell repertoires in COVID-19 (dated by TCRdb to the early 2020s). At the level of the whole study: Samples covering the acute and convalescent phases of COVID-19 were provided by collaborators in the United States, Italy and Spain. The material from the prospective study consisted of cDNA or gDNA derived from T cells, B-cell-depleted T cells, or PBMCs. Subjects who had been exposed to COVID-19, were actively infected with it, or had recovered from it provided the deeply sampled blood TCRbeta repertoires that made up the dataset. The repertoires were released in a freely available public database intended as a resource for research on the immune response to SARS-CoV-2. The samples were drawn from the first 160 participants of the ongoing ImmuneRACE study and from about 1,200 subjects provided by 6 global collaborators. A de-identified subject ID, COVID-19 status, age in years and sex were almost always included in the sample metadata. Where HLA class I and class II types were available, the types were taken from metadata supplied by the sample provider, not from assay-based typing. Study-wide conclusions, independent of this receptor: The amount of clinical and demographic metadata varied by source and participant and was provided uncurated.

Whole blood was collected in K2EDTA tubes by collaborating institutions according to the institutions' own protocols. For TCRbeta analysis, collaborators shipped samples in one of three forms: frozen whole blood, isolated PBMCs, or DNA extracted from either of those sample types. TCRbeta CDR3 regions were amplified from genomic DNA using the immunoSEQ Assay, a bias-controlled multiplex PCR. Turning to the authors' computational methods: The number of nucleated cells in each sample was estimated from the amplification of reference gene primers within the assay. Sequence reads were collapsed and filtered to measure the absolute abundance of every unique TCRbeta CDR3 rearrangement. For each sample, productive Simpson clonality was calculated by taking the square root of Simpson's diversity index across productive rearrangements. Drawn from immuneACCESS, this table holds only the in-frame rearrangements with V and J called that TCRdb kept. Clones are partly lost; checked studies trace under half to an unresolved V gene and leave the rest unexplained. V, J and clone size were drawn from that table, and D and trimming were deduced from the DNA. The sample table shows about 58,000 clones, and 88% are seen once. The top ten hold 20% to 25% of the sample.

CDR1 LNHDA and CDR2 SQIVND were looked up in the germline V gene (reference sequence). From the cysteine through the phenylalanine, the CDR3 covers 15 amino acids. The retained sequence is limited to the CDR3, 45 bases, with the frame set at the first base. V is pruned by 7 bases and J by 5 bases, leaving 10 bases of the junction without a gene match. About this clone: It has no known antigen specificity. No base quality values were provided; no much bigger clone lies one nucleotide off.

The chain was built from TRBV19 and TRBJ1-4; 7 bases in the middle match TRBD1. Sequenced material: peripheral blood. The clonotype originates from a woman in her forties or fifties with active or convalescent COVID-19. The nucleotide sequence reads as follows: TGTGCCAGTAATCCTTATGGGGGACAGAATGAAAAACTGTTTTTT. Its translation reads: CASNPYGGQNEKLFF.